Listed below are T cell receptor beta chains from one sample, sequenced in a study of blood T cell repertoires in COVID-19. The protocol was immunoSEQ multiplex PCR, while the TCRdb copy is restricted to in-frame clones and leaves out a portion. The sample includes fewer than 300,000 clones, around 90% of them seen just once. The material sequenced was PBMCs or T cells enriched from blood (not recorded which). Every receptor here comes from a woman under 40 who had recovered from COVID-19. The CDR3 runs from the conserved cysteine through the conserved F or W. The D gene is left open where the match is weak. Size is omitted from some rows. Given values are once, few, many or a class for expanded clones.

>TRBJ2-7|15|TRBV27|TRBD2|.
TGTGCCAGCAGTTCCCCAGTAGCGGGAGGGAGGGAGCAGTACTTC
CASSSPVAGGREQYF
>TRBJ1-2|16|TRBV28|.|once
TGTGCCAGCAGTTTAGTACTTCCGGTACAGGGTAGAGGCTACACCTTC
CASSLVLPVQGRGYTF
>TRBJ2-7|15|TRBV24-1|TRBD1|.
TGTGCCACCAGTGACCCCGGGACAGGGGGCTACGAGCAGTACTTC
CATSDPGTGGYEQYF
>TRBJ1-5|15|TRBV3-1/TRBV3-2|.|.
TGTGCCAGCAGCCAAATGCCTGGCAGCAATCAGCCCCAGCATTTT
CASSQMPGSNQPQHF
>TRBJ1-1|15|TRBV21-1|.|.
TGTGCCAGCAGCAAAAGAGAGGGGGCGAACACTGAAGCTTTCTTT
CASSKREGANTEAFF
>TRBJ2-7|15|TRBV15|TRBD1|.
TGTGCCACCAGCAGAGGGGGACAGGGTAACCACGAGCAGTACTTC
CATSRGGQGNHEQYF
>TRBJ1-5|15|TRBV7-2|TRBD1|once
TGTGCCAGCAGCCTCGACAGGGCTGGCAATCAGCCCCAGCATTTT
CASSLDRAGNQPQHF
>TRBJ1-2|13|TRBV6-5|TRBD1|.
TGTGCCAGCAGACCACAGGGGCTGCGTGGCTACACCTTC
CASRPQGLRGYTF
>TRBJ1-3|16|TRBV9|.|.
TGTGCCAGCAGCGTAGGGAGCCCGGGGGTCGGAAACACCATATATTTT
CASSVGSPGVGNTIYF
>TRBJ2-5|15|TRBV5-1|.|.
TGCGCCAGCAGCTTGGGTGCGGGGGCGCCTCAGACCCAGTACTTC
CASSLGAGAPQTQYF
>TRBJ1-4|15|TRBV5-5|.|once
TGTGCCAGCAGCCCCCGGGGGGGGCGCGATGAAAAACTGTTTTTT
CASSPRGGRDEKLFF
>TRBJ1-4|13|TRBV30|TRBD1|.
TGTGCCTGGAGGGGACAGGGTGCCGCGAAACTGTTTTTT
CAWRGQGAAKLFF
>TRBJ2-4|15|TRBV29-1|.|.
TGCAGCGTTTTAGTGGGACTGAGGGGCAAAAACATTCAGTACTTC
CSVLVGLRGKNIQYF
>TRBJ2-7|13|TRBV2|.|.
TGTGCCAGCAGTGACCCATACAACTACGAGCAGTACTTC
CASSDPYNYEQYF
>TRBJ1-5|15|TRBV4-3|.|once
TGCGCCAGCAGCCAAGATTATAGAGGCGATCAGCCCCAGCATTTT
CASSQDYRGDQPQHF
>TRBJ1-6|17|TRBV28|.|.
TGTGCCAGCAGGACGGGACACCCGAGCTCCTATAATTCACCCCTCCACTTT
CASRTGHPSSYNSPLHF
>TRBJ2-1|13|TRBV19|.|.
TGTGCCAGTAGTATCGACGGGAGTAGTGAGCAGTTCTTC
CASSIDGSSEQFF
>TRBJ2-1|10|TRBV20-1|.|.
TGCAGTTCCCGGGAGAACGGGCAGTTCTTC
CSSRENGQFF
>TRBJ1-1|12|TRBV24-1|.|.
TGTGCCACCAGTGGAGTGAACACTGAAGCTTTCTTT
CATSGVNTEAFF
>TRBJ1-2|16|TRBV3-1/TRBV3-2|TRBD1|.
TGTGCCAGCAGCCAATCTTCGGGACAGGCCCTCTATGGCTACACCTTC
CASSQSSGQALYGYTF
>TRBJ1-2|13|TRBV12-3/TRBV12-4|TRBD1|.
TGTGCCAGCAGTCCAGGACAGGGAAATGGCTACACCTTC
CASSPGQGNGYTF
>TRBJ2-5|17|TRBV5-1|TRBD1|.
TGCGCCAGCAGCCAGGGACAGGGATTCTTTGCGGTTGAGACCCAGTACTTC
CASSQGQGFFAVETQYF
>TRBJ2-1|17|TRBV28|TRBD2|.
TGTGCCAGCAGATCGAGAATAGCGGGCGTCTCCTACAATGAGCAGTTCTTC
CASRSRIAGVSYNEQFF
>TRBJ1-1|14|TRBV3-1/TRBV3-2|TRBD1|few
TGTGCCAGCAGCGTACAGGGGGCGATCACTGAAGCTTTCTTT
CASSVQGAITEAFF
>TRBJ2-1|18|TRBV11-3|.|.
TGTGCCAGCAGCCGAGCCCTCGGGGGTCTGAGCTCCTACAATGAGCAGTTCTTC
CASSRALGGLSSYNEQFF
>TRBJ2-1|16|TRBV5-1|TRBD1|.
TGCGCCAGCAGCTTGGCCGGGACAGCAGCTTACAATGAGCAGTTCTTC
CASSLAGTAAYNEQFF
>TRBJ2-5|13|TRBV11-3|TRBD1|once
TGTGCCAGCAGCTCCACAGGGGCGGAGACCCAGTACTTC
CASSSTGAETQYF
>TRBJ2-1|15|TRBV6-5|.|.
TGTGCCAGCAGTTACAAGGGACTTCTCTACAATGAGCAGTTCTTC
CASSYKGLLYNEQFF
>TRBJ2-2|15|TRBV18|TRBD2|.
TGTGCCAGCTCAACGGGACTAGCGGCCACCGGGGAGCTGTTTTTT
CASSTGLAATGELFF
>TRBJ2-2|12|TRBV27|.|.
TGTGCCAGCAGTTTAATCGGCGGGGAGCTGTTTTTT
CASSLIGGELFF
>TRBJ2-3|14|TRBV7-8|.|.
TGTGCCAGCAGCTTAGCGGGAGAGGGAGATACGCAGTATTTT
CASSLAGEGDTQYF
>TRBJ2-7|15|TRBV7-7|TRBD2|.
TGTGCTAGCAGCTTAAGGTCTAGCGGTCCCTACGAGCAGTACTTC
CASSLRSSGPYEQYF
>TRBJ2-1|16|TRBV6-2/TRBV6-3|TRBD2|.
TGTGCCAGCAGCCCCCAGCGGGAGGTCCCCCACAATGAGCAGTTCTTC
CASSPQREVPHNEQFF
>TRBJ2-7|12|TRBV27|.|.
TGTGCCAGCACTCGAGGGCCTCGCGAGCAGTACTTC
CASTRGPREQYF
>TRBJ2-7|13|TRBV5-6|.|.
TGTGCCAGCAGCCTCCGACTAGGGGACGAGCAGTACTTC
CASSLRLGDEQYF
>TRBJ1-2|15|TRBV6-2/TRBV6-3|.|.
TGTGCCAGCAGTTATATGGACAGACCTATCTATGGCTACACCTTC
CASSYMDRPIYGYTF
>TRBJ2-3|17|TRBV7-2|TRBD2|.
TGTGCCAGCAGCTTAGTGGCTAGCGGGAGTAAAACAGATACGCAGTATTTT
CASSLVASGSKTDTQYF
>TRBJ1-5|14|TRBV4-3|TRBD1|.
TGCGCCAGCAGCCAACAGACAGGGGCACAGCCCCAGCATTTT
CASSQQTGAQPQHF
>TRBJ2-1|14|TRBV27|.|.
TGTGCCAGCAGTTTATCCCGCACTCACAATGAGCAGTTCTTC
CASSLSRTHNEQFF
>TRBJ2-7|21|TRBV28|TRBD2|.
TGTGCCAGCAGTTTCCTTCGGGACTTTCCGGGACTAGCGGGATTCACCTACGAGCAGTACTTC
CASSFLRDFPGLAGFTYEQYF
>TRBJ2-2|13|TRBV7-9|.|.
TGTGCCAGCAGCTTACCCGGCACCGGGGAGCTGTTTTTT
CASSLPGTGELFF
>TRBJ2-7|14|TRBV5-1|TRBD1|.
TGCGCCAGCAGCGCCCGAGGACAGGTCTACGAGCAGTACTTC
CASSARGQVYEQYF
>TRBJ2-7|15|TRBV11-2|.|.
TGTGCCAGCAGCCCGGCCCGGCGGCTGACCTACGAGCAGTACTTC
CASSPARRLTYEQYF
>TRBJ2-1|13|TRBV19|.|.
TGTGCCAGTAGTAGTATATCCTACAATGAGCAGTTCTTC
CASSSISYNEQFF
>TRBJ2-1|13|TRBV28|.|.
TGTGCCAGCACAAGGAGCTCCTACAATGAGCAGTTCTTC
CASTRSSYNEQFF
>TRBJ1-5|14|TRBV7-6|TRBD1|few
TGTGCCAGCAGCCCACAGGGGAGCAATCAGCCCCAGCATTTT
CASSPQGSNQPQHF
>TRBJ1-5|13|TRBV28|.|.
TGTGCCAGCAGGTCCGCAGGGAAACAGCCCCAGCATTTT
CASRSAGKQPQHF
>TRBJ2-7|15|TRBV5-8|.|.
TGTGCCAGCAGCGCTGGACAAGGGAACTCCAACGAGCAGTACTTC
CASSAGQGNSNEQYF
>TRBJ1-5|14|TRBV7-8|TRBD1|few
TGTGCCAGCACCCCGACAGGGACCAATCAGCCCCAGCATTTT
CASTPTGTNQPQHF
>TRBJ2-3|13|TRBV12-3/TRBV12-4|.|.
TGTGCCAGCGCAGTAGCTGGCACAGATACGCAGTATTTT
CASAVAGTDTQYF
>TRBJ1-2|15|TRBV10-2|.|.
TGCGCCAGCAGTGAGCTCAGGATTTCTAACTATGGCTACACCTTC
CASSELRISNYGYTF
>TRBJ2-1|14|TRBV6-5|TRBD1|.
TGTGCCAGCAGTCCGGACAGGGACGGCAATGAGCAGTTCTTC
CASSPDRDGNEQFF
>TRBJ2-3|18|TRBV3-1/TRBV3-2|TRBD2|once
TGTGCCAGCAGCGCAACTAGCGGGAGCCTGTCATCCACAGATACGCAGTATTTT
CASSATSGSLSSTDTQYF
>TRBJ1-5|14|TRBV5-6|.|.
TGTGCCAGCAGCTTGCCCGGGGGCAATCAGCCCCAGCATTTT
CASSLPGGNQPQHF
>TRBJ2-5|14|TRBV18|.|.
TGTGCCAGCTCACCCCCCGGGACACAAGAGACCCAGTACTTC
CASSPPGTQETQYF